The T cell receptor beta chain described here comes from a study of T cell repertoires in cytomegalovirus infection. This clonotype was picked up a small number of times. This CDR3 spans 17 amino acids. V shed 5 bases, J shed 7 bases, and the junction held 8 bases outside the gene matches. Germline CDR1 SGHNT, CDR2 YENEEA. TCRdb re-analysed the reads in MiXCR, keeping a single row per CDR3 protein. The repertoire has some 150,000 distinct CDR3 sequences, about 25% of them found once; the top ten carry about 10%. This TCR came from a human donor in good health (CMV status not recorded). Some clones in this sample may be carry-over from other donors' samples. Sequenced input: PBMCs. This rearrangement joins TRBV11-3 to TRBJ2-1; the match to TRBD2 covers 16 bases. The CDR3 DNA sequence: TGTGCCAGCAGCGAGGGACTAGCGGGAGGGCCTGGGAATGAGCAGTTCTTC. Its translation: CASSEGLAGGPGNEQFF. The variable domain in full, completed from reference TRBV11-3 and TRBJ2-1, reads EAGVVQSPRYKIIEKKQPVAFWCNPISGHNTLYWYLQNLGQGPELLIRYENEEAVDDSQLPKDRFSAERLKGVDSTLKIQPAELGDSAVYLCASSEGLAGGPGNEQFFGPGTRLTVL.